Presented here are 4 T cell receptor beta chains from one specimen sequenced in a study of beta chain features in type 1 diabetes. Every isolated RNA sample was fully reverse transcribed, so sequencing captured expressed TCRB transcripts. Clones were sequenced by immunoSEQ multiplex PCR, and TCRdb holds only the in-frame ones, with some missing. The sample holds approximately 37,000 clones, 49% seen once. Sequences were obtained from central memory CD4+ T cells from blood. All receptors derive from a woman between 18 and 30 years old in good health.

The rearrangement joins TRBV19 to TRBJ2-1, with a possible D match to TRBD1 (5 bases). Germline V gives CDR1 LNHDA, CDR2 SQIVND (reference sequence). The CDR3 totals 14 residues. V shed 4 bases and J shed 9 bases, with 16 bases lying between them. CDR3 protein: CASSTLGLVGEQFF. CDR3 nucleotide sequence: TGTGCCAGTAGTACCCTGGGGCTAGTCGGTGAGCAGTTCTTC. The complete variable domain, with remaining parts taken from reference TRBV19 and TRBJ2-1, reads DGGITQSPKYLFRKEGQNVTLSCEQNLNHDAMYWYRQDPGQGLRLIYYSQIVNDFQKGDIAEGYSVSREKKESFPLTVTSAQKNPTAFYLCASSTLGLVGEQFFGPGTRLTVL.

The chain joins TRBV4-1 to TRBJ2-7; a possible D gene is TRBD1 (5 bases). The germline CDR1 and CDR2 sequences are MGHRA and YSYEKL. The CDR3 sequence is 19 residues long. Trimming removed 0 bases from V and 2 bases from J, with 23 bases in between. CDR3 sequence reads: CASSQDIYQTAQLPYEQYF. CDR3 nucleotide sequence: TGCGCCAGCAGCCAAGATATCTACCAGACAGCCCAATTACCCTACGAGCAGTACTTC.

This clone has more than one count but fewer than ten. The chain links TRBV5-1 to TRBJ1-1, with D unresolved. Trimming left V 0 bases short and J 7 bases short, with 19 bases between. CDR1 is SGHRS and CDR2 is YFSETQ in the germline V gene. This CDR3 has 16 amino acids. The CDR3 region has the DNA TGCGCCAGCAGCTTGGGACAAAGTATTTATGTGGGTGAAGCTTTCTTT. Amino acids: CASSLGQSIYVGEAFF.

The CDR3 DNA is TGTGCCTGGAGTGGGGGAGGGAACAAAAACATTCAGTACTTC. Residues: CAWSGGGNKNIQYF. V is TRBV30 and J is TRBJ2-4; 7 positions match TRBD2. Germline CDR1 and CDR2: GTSNPN and SVGIG (reference sequence). Unmatched junction bases numbered 3, after V lost 1 base and J lost 3 bases. CDR3 length: 14 amino acids.